This paragraph reports one T cell receptor beta chain. These data belong to a study of T cell responses to AZD1222 COVID-19 vaccine. The wider study: Whether given at about 4 or about 12 weeks, second doses were pooled.

The data were produced by immunoSEQ multiplex PCR, yet TCRdb's version contains in-frame clones alone and is incomplete. The sample carries about 150,000 clones, 75% to 95% recorded once. From germline, CDR1 is SQVTM and CDR2 ANQGSEA. Trimming left V 5 bases short and J 4 bases short, with 8 bases between. The CDR3 is made up of 11 amino acids. This sequence originates from an adult in good health. Material: peripheral blood, obtained on day 0 of AZD1222 vaccination. The chain employs TRBV29-1 and TRBJ2-5; no clear D. In DNA, the CDR3 is TGCAGCGTTACCGTAGGAGAGACCCAGTACTTC. Translated: CSVTVGETQYF.